The clone carrying this T cell receptor (beta chain) was seen once. This sample is part of a study of blood T cell repertoires in COVID-19. Study background: There were acute and convalescent COVID-19 samples, and they came from the United States, Italy and Spain. Sample material is recorded as cDNA or gDNA derived from T cells, B-cell-depleted T cells, or PBMCs.

The CDR3 runs to 13 residues. Germline values: CDR1 MGHRA, CDR2 YSYEKL. Trimming removed 4 bases at V and 6 bases at J, with 12 bases between. Per the authors' pipeline: Estimated nucleated cell counts came from reference gene primer amplification. Here immunoSEQ multiplex PCR was the method, and the copy in TCRdb shows in-frame clones only, minus some. That table furnishes V, J and clone size, whereas the DNA furnished D and trimming. This table holds about 220,000 clones, 84% found once. This clonotype was obtained from an older woman who had recovered from COVID-19. The sequencing input was peripheral blood. The genes are TRBV4-1 and TRBJ1-1; D is undetermined. CDR3 sequence reads: CASSRAGSAEAFF. CDR3 DNA: TGCGCCAGCAGCCGAGCGGGGAGCGCTGAAGCTTTCTTT.